The following is a TCR beta chain sequence with its context. Individuals drawn from under 30 US areas were roughly 18 to 95 years old. Participants were placed into cohorts based on the clinical history they reported. Cohort 3 donors counted as recovered after two negative PCRs, clearance, or resolved symptoms. Only in-frame clones appear in the TCRdb table, and some are missing; sequencing was by immunoSEQ multiplex PCR. The repertoire has about 330,000 clones, roughly nine tenths of them found once; the top ten carry approximately 5%. The ends lost 8 bases at V and 1 base at J; junction bases unmatched: 6. The CDR3 loop spans 14 amino acids. Germline V gene data show CDR1 as MNHEY and CDR2 as SVGAGI. The entry originates in a study of blood T cell repertoires in COVID-19.

This chain joins TRBV6-5 and TRBJ1-1; TRBD1 matches at 8 bases. The sequence came from a young woman who had recovered from COVID-19. Sequences were obtained from PBMCs or T cells enriched from blood (not recorded which). CDR3 residues: CASGTGTGNTEAFF. CDR3 in DNA: TGTGCCAGCGGAACCGGGACAGGGAACACTGAAGCTTTCTTT.